These 7 T cell receptor beta chains came from one sample sequenced in a study of T cells in Graves' hyperthyroidism and ophthalmopathy. RNA transcripts served as the template for amplifying TCR beta CDR3 regions. HTBI primers drove first-round RT-PCR of the TCR CDR3. TCRdb ran MiXCR on the multiplex PCR reads and lists one entry per CDR3 protein. The table includes hundreds of thousands of distinct CDR3 sequences, about 20% detected once. The sequenced sample consisted of blood. These receptors all stem from a young woman with Graves' hyperthyroidism.

This clonotype was counted between two and nine times. Without the conserved terminal phenylalanine or tryptophan, this CDR3 likely stems from a read error. This chain links TRBV28 with TRBJ2-4, with a tentative D call TRBD2 (7 bases). Trimming shortened V by 5 bases and J by 3 bases, and 14 bases separated the two germline ends. This CDR3 has 15 amino acids. Germline V gene sequence: CDR1 MDHEN, CDR2 SYDVKM. The CDR3 sequence: CASSVAGAIKNIQYI. The CDR3 bases are TGTGCCAGCAGTGTTGCGGGGGCCATCAAAAACATTCAGTACATC.

Many counts were recorded for this clonotype. This rearrangement joins TRBV20-1 to TRBJ1-1; the D is unclear. This CDR3 comprises 15 residues. V shed 0 bases and J shed 0 bases, with 11 bases lying between them. Germline-derived CDR1 and CDR2 are DFQATT and SNEGSKA (reference sequence). The chain's CDR3 is CSARDFSAMNTEAFF. The CDR3 DNA is TGCAGTGCTAGAGATTTCTCAGCAATGAACACTGAAGCTTTCTTT.

In its sample, this clonotype was seen many times. V is TRBV7-9 and J is TRBJ2-5; tentatively, D is TRBD1 or TRBD2 (5 bases each). Per the germline V gene, CDR1 is SEHNR and CDR2 is FQNEAQ (reference sequence). This CDR3 region has 14 residues. V was clipped by 5 bases and J by 5 bases, with 15 bases between them. The CDR3: CASSPGTAGETQYF. The CDR3 nucleotides are TGTGCCAGCAGCCCGGGGACCGCCGGGGAGACCCAGTACTTC.

At least ten counts were recorded for this clonotype. This sequence joins TRBV25-1 and TRBJ2-7; D is uncertain. Germline V gene sequence: CDR1 MGHDK, CDR2 SYGVNS. This CDR3 region has 13 residues. V was pared by 7 bases and J by 4 bases, with 14 bases between. The DNA for the CDR3 is TGTGCCAGCACTTCGGATGGGTCGTACGAGCAGTACTTC. It codes for CASTSDGSYEQYF.

Remarks on this clonotype: The junction departs from germline at one end; a sequencing error may be responsible. The rearrangement uses TRBV4-2 and TRBJ2-2; 8 bases align to TRBD2. Germline CDR1 reads LGHNA; CDR2 reads YNFKEQ. The CDR3 totals 16 residues. CDR3 amino acids: CASSQDTGGNTGELCF. In DNA, the CDR3 is TGTGCCAGCAGCCAAGACACGGGGGGGAACACCGGGGAGCTGTGTTTT.

By share of the sample, this clonotype is medium-sized. The V call is TRBV6-1, the J call TRBJ2-7, with 10 nucleotides matching TRBD1. With 1 base clipped from V and 0 bases from J, the junction kept 0 bases outside the gene matches. This CDR3 has 15 amino acids. Germline V CDR1 and CDR2: MNHNS, SASEGT. Written as DNA, the CDR3 is TGTGCCAGCAGTGAAGGGACAGGGGGCTCCTACGAGCAGTACTTC. As protein: CASSEGTGGSYEQYF.

Ten or more counts support this clonotype. V usage is TRBV12-3 or TRBV12-4 and J usage is TRBJ1-5; tentatively, D is TRBD1 (6 bases). The CDR3 runs to 15 residues. The V gene lost 1 base and the J gene lost 4 bases, with 11 bases spanning the gap. In nucleotides, the CDR3 is TGTGCCAGCAGTTTAGAGTGGGACATAAATCAGCCCCAGCATTTT. This translates into CASSLEWDINQPQHF.